Below are 31 T cell receptor beta chains sequenced from a single sample in a study of OX40 agonist ivuxolimab in advanced cancers. Profiled with immunoSEQ multiplex PCR; TCRdb holds only in-frame clones, not every one. The data contain around 53,000 clones, about 82% of them singletons. The material was CD4+ or CD8+ T cells sorted from blood, obtained in a trial of the OX40 agonist ivuxolimab. The receptor set was obtained from an adult with an advanced solid tumor such as melanoma, head and neck, liver or kidney cancer.

The V gene is TRBV5-6, the J gene TRBJ1-3; D not certain. Trimming took off 7 bases at V and 2 bases at J, with 16 bases between the two ends. Looked up from germline, CDR1 is SGHDT and CDR2 is YYEEEE. The CDR3 consists of 15 residues. CDR3 nucleotide sequence: TGTGCCAGCGATTTGGGAGGACGAGCTGGAAACACCATATATTTT. As protein: CASDLGGRAGNTIYF.

The rearrangement joins TRBV29-1 to TRBJ2-5; 9 positions agree with TRBD1. Germline V gene sequence: CDR1 SQVTM, CDR2 ANQGSEA. The CDR3 runs 13 residues. V shed 7 bases, J shed 5 bases, and the junction held 8 bases outside the gene matches. The CDR3 DNA is TGCAGCGACCTACAGGGGGCTTGGGAGACCCAGTACTTC. It codes for CSDLQGAWETQYF.

The chain is built from TRBV7-2 and TRBJ1-1; unclear D gene. The V gene lost 1 base and the J gene lost 9 bases, with 12 bases spanning the gap. The germline V gene encodes CDR1 SGHTA and CDR2 FQGNSA. The CDR3 runs to 13 residues. CDR3 sequence: CASSLGGSPKAFF. In DNA, the CDR3 is TGTGCCAGCAGCTTAGGAGGGTCGCCTAAAGCTTTCTTT.

The CDR3 DNA reads TGTGCCAGCAGCCAAGATCTACAGGGAGTTCAGCCCCAGCATTTT. As protein: CASSQDLQGVQPQHF. V usage is TRBV4-2 and J usage is TRBJ1-5; TRBD1 might be the D (6 bases). V was clipped by 0 bases and J by 6 bases, with 12 bases between them. This CDR3 region has 15 residues. Germline V gives CDR1 LGHNA, CDR2 YNFKEQ.

The rearrangement joins TRBV6-5 to TRBJ2-1, with 10 bases identical to TRBD1. J lost 0 bases, V lost 6 bases, and 2 bases had no gene match. The CDR3 has 15 residues. Germline CDR1 is MNHEY and CDR2 is SVGAGI. CDR3 in DNA: TGTGCCAGCAGACGGACAGGGGGCTCCTACAATGAGCAGTTCTTC. This translates into CASRRTGGSYNEQFF.

The chain carries TRBV4-1 and TRBJ1-5; 8 bases line up with TRBD1. The CDR3 covers 14 residues. Germline V gives CDR1 MGHRA, CDR2 YSYEKL. V was clipped by 4 bases and J by 2 bases; unmatched bases: 1. The CDR3 spells CASSPQGGNQPQHF. In DNA, the CDR3 is TGCGCCAGCAGCCCACAGGGGGGCAATCAGCCCCAGCATTTT.

V gene TRBV5-1 combines with J gene TRBJ2-7, with 8 bases fitting TRBD1. Germline CDR1 and CDR2: SGHRS and YFSETQ. Trimming removed 2 bases from V and 5 bases from J; junction bases left unmatched: 9. This CDR3 region has 15 residues. CDR3 sequence reads: CASSLFTGGENEQYF. The CDR3 DNA is TGCGCCAGCAGCTTATTCACAGGGGGTGAAAACGAGCAGTACTTC. The full variable domain, in which reference TRBV5-1 and TRBJ2-7 provide the parts outside the CDR3, is KAGVTQTPRYLIKTRGQQVTLSCSPISGHRSVSWYQQTPGQGLQFLFEYFSETQRNKGNFPGRFSGRQFSNSRSEMNVSTLELGDSALYLCASSLFTGGENEQYFGPGTRLTVT.

The rearrangement uses TRBV5-4 and TRBJ2-7; D gene uncertain. V was cut by 0 bases and J by 1 base, with 8 bases left in between. Germline V CDR1 and CDR2: SGHNT, YYREEE (reference sequence). The CDR3 runs to 14 residues. CDR3 region: CASSLDSFSYEQYF. The CDR3 DNA sequence: TGTGCCAGCAGCTTGGACAGTTTTTCCTACGAGCAGTACTTC.

The chain uses TRBV13 and TRBJ1-1; 9 bases line up with TRBD1. This CDR3 region has 16 residues. CDR1 is PRHDT and CDR2 is FYEKMQ in the germline V gene (reference sequence). V gave up 3 bases and J gave up 4 bases; unmatched junction bases: 9. CDR3 region: CASSLNRGLKSTEAFF. For the CDR3, the DNA is TGTGCCAGCAGCTTGAACAGGGGGCTTAAGAGCACTGAAGCTTTCTTT.

This clone occurred a few times. CDR3: CASGQGDGRNEKLFF. The CDR3 nucleotides read TGTGCCAGTGGACAGGGGGATGGGCGGAATGAAAAACTGTTTTTT. The chain carries TRBV2 and TRBJ1-4, with 10 bases identical to TRBD1. The CDR3 contains 15 residues. The junction had 9 bases not matched to a gene; V was cut back by 9 bases and J by 5 bases. CDR1 and CDR2 (germline): SNHLY, FYNNEI.

V is TRBV4-1 and J is TRBJ2-5; D is unresolved. Germline V gene lookup returns CDR1 MGHRA and CDR2 YSYEKL. This CDR3 has 13 amino acids. V lost 3 bases to trimming and J lost 4 bases, with 9 bases between them. In DNA form, the CDR3 reads TGCGCCAGCAGCCAGAGACTTGCAGAGACCCAGTACTTC. It specifies CASSQRLAETQYF.

The rearrangement uses TRBV6-5 and TRBJ1-2; a weak D match, TRBD1 (5 bases). From germline, CDR1 is MNHEY and CDR2 SVGAGI. The CDR3 is 14 residues long. Trimming removed 2 bases at V and 6 bases at J, with 13 bases between. The CDR3 loop is CASSYPGAEDGYTF. CDR3 nucleotide sequence: TGTGCCAGCAGTTACCCCGGGGCTGAGGATGGCTACACCTTC.

This clone was seen a few times. This chain links TRBV9 with TRBJ2-6; 8 positions agree with TRBD1. Germline V gene sequence: CDR1 SGDLS, CDR2 YYNGEE. V trimming: 4 bases; J trimming: 2 bases; junction bases outside the gene matches: 8. The CDR3 is 17 residues long. CDR3 protein: CASSPPLDRAGANVLTF. CDR3 sequence (DNA): TGTGCCAGCAGCCCACCCCTGGACAGGGCTGGGGCCAACGTCCTGACTTTC.

The chain links TRBV5-6 to TRBJ1-1; unclear D gene. Germline V gene sequence: CDR1 SGHDT, CDR2 YYEEEE. V dropped 4 bases and J dropped 5 bases, with 18 bases sitting between them. The CDR3 spans 15 residues. The CDR3 sequence is CASSPVGRVRTEAFF. For the CDR3, the DNA is TGTGCCAGCAGCCCGGTTGGGAGGGTAAGGACTGAAGCTTTCTTT.

V and J are TRBV6-5 and TRBJ1-1; TRBD1 is a possible D gene (5 bases). The CDR3 totals 12 residues. The germline V gene has CDR1 MNHEY and CDR2 SVGAGI. Deletions cut 8 bases from V and 3 bases from J, with 10 bases between. CDR3 coding DNA: TGTGCCAGCCACGACAGAGACACTGAAGCTTTCTTT. Its protein is CASHDRDTEAFF.

The chain couples TRBV2 to TRBJ2-7, with D unresolved. CDR3 length: 11 amino acids. V was cut by 8 bases and J by 6 bases, with 11 bases left in between. CDR1 is SNHLY, CDR2 FYNNEI, per germline. The CDR3 loop is CASSREREQYF. The CDR3 DNA sequence: TGTGCCAGCTCTAGGGAACGCGAGCAGTACTTC. The whole variable domain, remainder taken from reference TRBV2 and TRBJ2-7, is EPEVTQTPSHQVTQMGQEVILRCVPISNHLYFYWYRQILGQKVEFLVSFYNNEISEKSEIFDDQFSVERPDGSNFTLKIRSTKLEDSAMYFCASSREREQYFGPGTRLTVT.

V gene TRBV7-6 combines with J gene TRBJ2-5, with D unclear. With the DNA end fitting TRBJ2-7 better, the J assignment may be wrong. The CDR3 loop spans 14 amino acids. The germline gives CDR1 SGHVS, CDR2 FNYEAQ. The CDR3 nucleotides are TGTGCCAGCAGCTTAGACAGTAACTCCTACGAGCAGTACTTC. Protein sequence: CASSLDSNSYEQYF.

This clone was seen more than once but under ten times. V is TRBV19 and J is TRBJ1-1; tentative D call: TRBD1 (5 bases). CDR3 length: 12 amino acids. The ends were cut back, 3 bases at V and 8 bases at J, with 10 bases in the middle. Germline CDR1 is LNHDA and CDR2 is SQIVND (reference sequence). CDR3 region: CASSMVRGEAFF. CDR3 in DNA: TGTGCCAGTAGTATGGTCCGGGGGGAAGCTTTCTTT. Full variable domain (outside the CDR3, taken from reference TRBV19 and TRBJ1-1): DGGITQSPKYLFRKEGQNVTLSCEQNLNHDAMYWYRQDPGQGLRLIYYSQIVNDFQKGDIAEGYSVSREKKESFPLTVTSAQKNPTAFYLCASSMVRGEAFFGQGTRLTVV.

V usage is TRBV10-3 and J usage is TRBJ2-7; 8 bases line up with TRBD1. Trimming removed 7 bases from V and 5 bases from J; junction bases left unmatched: 7. The CDR3 extends over 13 amino acids. Germline V gene lookup returns CDR1 ENHRY and CDR2 SYGVKD. Written as DNA, the CDR3 is TGTGCCATCAATCGACAGGGGTCGGACGAGCAGTACTTC. This codes for CAINRQGSDEQYF.

The chain employs TRBV4-3 and TRBJ1-2, with D perhaps matching TRBD1 (5 bases). V was cut by 1 base and J by 4 bases, with 10 bases left in between. This CDR3 spans 14 amino acids. Germline CDR1 and CDR2: LGHNA and YSLEER. The CDR3 here is CASSQVLGPYGYTF. As DNA, the CDR3 is TGCGCCAGCAGCCAAGTATTGGGACCCTATGGCTACACCTTC.

This chain links TRBV2 with TRBJ2-7; D remains unclear. V was cut by 0 bases and J by 3 bases, with 12 bases left in between. Germline CDR1 and CDR2: SNHLY and FYNNEI. This CDR3 spans 15 amino acids. In DNA form, the CDR3 reads TGTGCCAGCAGTGAAGCGACCCCCACCTACTACGAGCAGTACTTC. Protein sequence: CASSEATPTYYEQYF.

The chain links TRBV19 to TRBJ2-1; D gene uncertain. The V end lost 7 bases, the J end lost 0 bases, and 13 bases lay between the germline ends. In germline, CDR1 is LNHDA, CDR2 SQIVND (reference sequence). The CDR3 runs to 15 residues. DNA of the CDR3: TGTGCCAGTAAGGCAGACTCGAGCTCCTACAATGAGCAGTTCTTC. Encoded protein: CASKADSSSYNEQFF.

The chain combines TRBV29-1 with TRBJ2-7; D remains ambiguous. Per germline, CDR1 SQVTM and CDR2 ANQGSEA. Trimming shortened V by 4 bases and J by 1 base, and 11 bases separated the two germline ends. This CDR3 has 13 residues. CDR3 loop: CSVVWTVSYEQYF. CDR3 bases: TGCAGCGTTGTTTGGACCGTTTCCTACGAGCAGTACTTC.

The chain links TRBV15 to TRBJ1-3; no definite D call. From germline, CDR1 is LNHNV and CDR2 YYDKDF (reference sequence). This CDR3 has 14 amino acids. V was trimmed by 0 bases and J by 2 bases, leaving 5 bases between them. In nucleotides, the CDR3 is TGTGCCACCAGCAGAGATTACGCTGGAAACACCATATATTTT. Protein: CATSRDYAGNTIYF.

This clone was recorded only once. The rearrangement joins TRBV5-1 to TRBJ2-7; unclear D gene. This CDR3 is built from 13 residues. Trimming removed 4 bases at V and 6 bases at J, with 14 bases between. Germline CDR1 SGHRS, CDR2 YFSETQ. CDR3 amino acids: CASSRSSLGEQYF. In nucleotides, the CDR3 is TGCGCCAGCAGCCGGTCCTCCCTGGGCGAGCAGTACTTC.

This clone was detected a few times. The V call is TRBV7-2, the J call TRBJ2-7; tentatively, D is TRBD2 (5 bases). This CDR3 has 12 residues. Germline V gene sequence: CDR1 SGHTA, CDR2 FQGNSA. Between the trimmed V and J ends, which lost 5 bases and 2 bases, there was a span of 7 bases. For the CDR3, the DNA is TGTGCCAGCAGCCCGGAGGCCTACGAGCAGTACTTC. Encoded protein: CASSPEAYEQYF.

The V gene is TRBV27, the J gene TRBJ2-3, with 9 bases identical to TRBD2. The germline V gene encodes CDR1 MNHEY and CDR2 SMNVEV (reference sequence). The trim removed 5 bases at V and 0 bases at J, leaving 3 bases unmatched. This CDR3 comprises 15 residues. CDR3 coding DNA: TGTGCCAGCAGTACGACTAGCGGAAGCACAGATACGCAGTATTTT. Amino acids: CASSTTSGSTDTQYF.

The gene calls are TRBV5-1 and TRBJ1-5, with D unresolved. The CDR3 length is 16 residues. Germline V gives CDR1 SGHRS, CDR2 YFSETQ. V dropped 0 bases and J dropped 4 bases, with 14 bases sitting between them. CDR3 loop: CASSLGGGRLNQPQHF. The CDR3 coding sequence is TGCGCCAGCAGCTTGGGGGGAGGCAGACTAAATCAGCCCCAGCATTTT. Based on the CDR3 plus reference TRBV5-1 and TRBJ1-5, the full variable domain is KAGVTQTPRYLIKTRGQQVTLSCSPISGHRSVSWYQQTPGQGLQFLFEYFSETQRNKGNFPGRFSGRQFSNSRSEMNVSTLELGDSALYLCASSLGGGRLNQPQHFGDGTRLSIL.

This sequence joins TRBV4-1 and TRBJ1-2, with 10 bases identical to TRBD1. The trim removed 4 bases at V and 3 bases at J, leaving 5 bases unmatched. The CDR3 spans 15 residues. Looked up from germline, CDR1 is MGHRA and CDR2 is YSYEKL. The CDR3 DNA sequence: TGCGCCAGCAGCCCCCGGGACAGGGGATACTATGGCTACACCTTC. Residues: CASSPRDRGYYGYTF.

This clone has just one count. CDR3 sequence (DNA): TGCGCCAGCAGCTTGGGACTAGCAACCAGCACAGATACGCAGTATTTT. Its protein product is CASSLGLATSTDTQYF. The chain joins TRBV5-1 to TRBJ2-3; 7 bases line up with TRBD2. This CDR3 region has 16 residues. The J segment lost 0 bases and the V segment lost 0 bases, leaving 4 bases of the junction unmatched. Germline V CDR1 and CDR2: SGHRS, YFSETQ.

This clone was seen more than once but under ten times. CDR3 nucleotide sequence: TGTGCCAGCAGCCCGGACAGGGCCTATGGCTACACCTTC. It is translated as CASSPDRAYGYTF. J is TRBJ1-2 and V is TRBV11-1, with 8 positions matching TRBD1. Germline V lookup: CDR1 SGHAT, CDR2 FQDESV (reference sequence). V lost 5 bases, J lost 4 bases, and 3 bases stayed unmatched. The CDR3 has 13 amino acids.